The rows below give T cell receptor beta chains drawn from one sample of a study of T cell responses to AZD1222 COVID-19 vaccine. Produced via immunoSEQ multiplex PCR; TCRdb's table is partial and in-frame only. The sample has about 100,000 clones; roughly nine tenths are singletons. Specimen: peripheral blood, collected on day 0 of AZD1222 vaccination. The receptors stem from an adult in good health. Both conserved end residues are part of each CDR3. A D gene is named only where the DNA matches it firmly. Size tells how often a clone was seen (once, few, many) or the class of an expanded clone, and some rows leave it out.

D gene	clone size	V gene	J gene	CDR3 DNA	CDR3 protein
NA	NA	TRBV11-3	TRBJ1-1	TGTGCCAGCAGCTTAGGCGGGGCAGGAGGGACTGAAGCTTTCTTT	CASSLGGAGGTEAFF
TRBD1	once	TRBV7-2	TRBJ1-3	TGTGCCAGCAGCCATACCGGACAGGGGGTATGGAACACCATATATTTT	CASSHTGQGVWNTIYF
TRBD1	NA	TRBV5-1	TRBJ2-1	TGCGCCAGCAGCGGCGGGACAGGGGAAAGCAATGAGCAGTTCTTC	CASSGGTGESNEQFF
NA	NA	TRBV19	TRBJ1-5	TGTGCCAGTAGTATGTGGACAGCTAGCAATCAGCCCCAGCATTTT	CASSMWTASNQPQHF
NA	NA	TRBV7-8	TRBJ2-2	TGTGCCAGCAGCCCTTCTGGGCAGGGGGAGCTGTTTTTT	CASSPSGQGELFF
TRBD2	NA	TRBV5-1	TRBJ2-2	TGCGCCAGCAGCTTGACTAGCGGGAGTGTCTACACCGGGGAGCTGTTTTTT	CASSLTSGSVYTGELFF
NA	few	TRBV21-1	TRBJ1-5	TGTGCCAGCAGCAAAGTTAGGACAGGGGGCCCTCAGCCCCAGCATTTT	CASSKVRTGGPQPQHF
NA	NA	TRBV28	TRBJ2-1	TGTGCCAGCAGTCGACGGGGACCGTCTAGGGGAGCCTACAATGAGCAGTTCTTC	CASSRRGPSRGAYNEQFF
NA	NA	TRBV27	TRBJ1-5	TGTGCCAGCCGGGCAGGGAGTCAGCCCCAGCATTTT	CASRAGSQPQHF
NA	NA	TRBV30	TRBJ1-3	TGTGCCTGGAGTAGGAGCTTCTCTGGAAACACCATATATTTT	CAWSRSFSGNTIYF
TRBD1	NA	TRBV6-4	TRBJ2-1	TGTGCCAGCAGCCCGGACAGGGTATACAATGAGCAGTTCTTC	CASSPDRVYNEQFF
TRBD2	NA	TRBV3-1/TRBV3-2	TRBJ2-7	TGTGCCAGCAGCCAATCCGGGACTAGGGGACTCGAGCAGTACTTC	CASSQSGTRGLEQYF
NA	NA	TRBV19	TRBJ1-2	TGTGCCAGTAGTATCAAGGCAGGTGCTAACTATGGCTACACCTTC	CASSIKAGANYGYTF
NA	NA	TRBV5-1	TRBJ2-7	NA	CASILETKPYEQYF
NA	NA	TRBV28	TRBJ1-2	TGTGCCAGCAGTTTGCTCCAACTTAAGGCCTATGGCTACACCTTC	CASSLLQLKAYGYTF
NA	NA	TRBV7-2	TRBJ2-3	TGTGCCAGCAGCTTAGTCTTGGGGACTGCTCGTTCGGATACGCAGTATTTT	CASSLVLGTARSDTQYF
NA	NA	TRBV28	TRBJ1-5	TGTGCCAGCAGTTTTTTCCGGGGGCTAGACAATCAGCCCCAGCATTTT	CASSFFRGLDNQPQHF
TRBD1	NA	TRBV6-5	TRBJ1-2	TGTGCCAGCAGCTACAGGGGATTAGCTAACTATGGCTACACCTTC	CASSYRGLANYGYTF
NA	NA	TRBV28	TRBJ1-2	TGTGCCAGCAGTTTCGGGACCCACGACTACACCTTC	CASSFGTHDYTF
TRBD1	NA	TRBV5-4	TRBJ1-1	TGTGCCAGCAGCTGGGGACAGCTGAACACTGAAGCTTTCTTT	CASSWGQLNTEAFF
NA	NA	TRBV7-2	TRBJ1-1	TGTGCCAGCGGGGAGGGGCAGGGGACGGCGGCTTTCTTT	CASGEGQGTAAFF
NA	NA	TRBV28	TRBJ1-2	TGTGCCAGCAACAGCGGACAGCACTATGGCTACACCTTC	CASNSGQHYGYTF
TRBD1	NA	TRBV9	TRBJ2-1	TGTGCCAGCAGCGTAGTAGGGGGCACCTACAATGAGCAGTTCTTC	CASSVVGGTYNEQFF
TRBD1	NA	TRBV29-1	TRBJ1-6	TGCAGCGCGGGACAGGTGGGCTCACCCCTCCACTTT	CSAGQVGSPLHF
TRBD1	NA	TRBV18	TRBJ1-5	TGTGCCAGCTCATCCGCCATGCAGGGGGCTGGCCAGCCCCAGCATTTT	CASSSAMQGAGQPQHF
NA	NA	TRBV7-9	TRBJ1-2	TGTGCCAGCAACCTCCTGAGGGGAAATGGCTACACCTTC	CASNLLRGNGYTF
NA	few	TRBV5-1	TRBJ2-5	TGCGCCAGCGCCCAGGGTAGGGGCCAAGAGACCCAGTACTTC	CASAQGRGQETQYF
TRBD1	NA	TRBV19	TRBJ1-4	TGTGCCAGTAGTGAAACAGGGGTGGAAAAACTGTTTTTT	CASSETGVEKLFF
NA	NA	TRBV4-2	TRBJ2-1	TGTGCCAGCAGCCGGACAGGGACTAGCCCTGATGAGCAGTTCTTC	CASSRTGTSPDEQFF
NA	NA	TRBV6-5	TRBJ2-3	TGTGCCAGCAGCCAGGGAAGGGGTAGCACAGATACGCAGTATTTT	CASSQGRGSTDTQYF
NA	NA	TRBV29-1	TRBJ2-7	TGCAGCGTTGGGGTCAGACCCTACGAGCAGTACTTC	CSVGVRPYEQYF
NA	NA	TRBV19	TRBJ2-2	TGTGCCAGTAGTTTGGGACCCGGGGAGCTGTTTTTT	CASSLGPGELFF
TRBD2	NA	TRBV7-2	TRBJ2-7	TGTGCCAGCAGCTTACCGGGACTAGCGGGAGGTGAGCAGTACTTC	CASSLPGLAGGEQYF
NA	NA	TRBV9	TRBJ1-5	TGTGCCAGCAGCGTAGGGTCGGGTAGCAATCAGCCCCAGCATTTT	CASSVGSGSNQPQHF
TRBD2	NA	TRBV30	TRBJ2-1	TGTGCCTGGACCCAACTAGCGGGAGGGCCCAATGAGCAGTTCTTC	CAWTQLAGGPNEQFF
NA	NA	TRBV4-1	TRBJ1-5	TGCGCCAGCAGCCAAGGGAGCAATCAGCCCCAGCATTTT	CASSQGSNQPQHF
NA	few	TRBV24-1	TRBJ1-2	TGTGCCACCAGTACAGGGACCAACTATGGCTACACCTTC	CATSTGTNYGYTF
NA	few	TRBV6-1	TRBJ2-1	TGTGCCAGCAGTGAAAGGACAGTTTACAATGAGCAGTTCTTC	CASSERTVYNEQFF
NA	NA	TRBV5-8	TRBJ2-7	TGTGCCAGCAGCCGAGGTGTAGGGCCCGTTAGCGAGCAGTACTTC	CASSRGVGPVSEQYF
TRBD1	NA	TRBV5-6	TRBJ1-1	TGTGCCAGCAGCCTTGGGACAGGGACTGAAGCTTTCTTT	CASSLGTGTEAFF
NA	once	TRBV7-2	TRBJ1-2	TGTGCCAGCAGCTTAGGATGGCTGGGGGGCTACACCTTC	CASSLGWLGGYTF
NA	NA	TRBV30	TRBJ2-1	TGTGCCTGGAGTGTAGGCGTCAGTTCAGCCCACAATGAGCAGTTCTTC	CAWSVGVSSAHNEQFF
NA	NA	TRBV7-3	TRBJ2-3	TGTGCCAGCAGCTTATTGACTTCAGATACGCAGTATTTT	CASSLLTSDTQYF
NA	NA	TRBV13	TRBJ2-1	TGTGCCAGCAGCCCCCTAGGAGGGGGGGTCTCCTACAATGAGCAGTTCTTC	CASSPLGGGVSYNEQFF
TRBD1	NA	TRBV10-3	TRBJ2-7	TGTGCCACAGGACAGGGCTCCTACGAGCAGTACTTC	CATGQGSYEQYF
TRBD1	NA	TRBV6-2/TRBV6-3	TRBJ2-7	TGTGCCAGCAGTACAGGGGAGATCAAGCAGTACTTC	CASSTGEIKQYF
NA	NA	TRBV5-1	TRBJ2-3	TGCGCCAGCAGTCGTGGGGGCATGGGCACAGATACGCAGTATTTT	CASSRGGMGTDTQYF
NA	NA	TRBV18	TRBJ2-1	TGTGCCAGCTCACCCAACCGGGACACAGCGGGCAATGAGCAGTTCTTC	CASSPNRDTAGNEQFF
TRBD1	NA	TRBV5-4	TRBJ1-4	TGTGCCAGCAGCATACAGGGGGCGGATGAAAAACTGTTTTTT	CASSIQGADEKLFF
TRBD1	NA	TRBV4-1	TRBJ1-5	TGCGCCAGCAGCCAAGATTTACAGGGGACCCAGCCCCAGCATTTT	CASSQDLQGTQPQHF
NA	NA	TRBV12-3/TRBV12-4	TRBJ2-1	TGTGCCAGCAGTTTAAAGTCCTACAATGAGCAGTTCTTC	CASSLKSYNEQFF
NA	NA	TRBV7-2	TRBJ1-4	TGTGCCAGCAGCTACCAGGGGTCAACTAATGAAAAACTGTTTTTT	CASSYQGSTNEKLFF
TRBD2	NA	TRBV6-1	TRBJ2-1	TGTGCCAGCAGTGAACGCCCCCTTCCGACGGCGGGACTAGCGGGAAATGAGCAGTTCTTC	CASSERPLPTAGLAGNEQFF
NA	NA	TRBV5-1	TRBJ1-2	TGCGCCAGCAGCTCGACAGGAGACTATGGCTACACCTTC	CASSSTGDYGYTF
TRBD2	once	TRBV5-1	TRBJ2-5	TGCGCCAGCAGCTTGCTAGCGGGAGCACAAGAGACCCAGTACTTC	CASSLLAGAQETQYF
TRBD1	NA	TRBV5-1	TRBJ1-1	TGCGCCAGCAGCTTGAGGACAGGGGGGATCACTGAAGCTTTCTTT	CASSLRTGGITEAFF
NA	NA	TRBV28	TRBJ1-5	TGTGCCAGCAGTTTTGCGGGGGCTGTTTACAATCAGCCCCAGCATTTT	CASSFAGAVYNQPQHF
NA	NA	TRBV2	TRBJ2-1	TGTGCCAGCGGGACGGCTTACAATGAGCAGTTCTTC	CASGTAYNEQFF
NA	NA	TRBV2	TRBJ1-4	TGTGCCAGCAGTGAACGGTCGCCTTCTGGTGAAAAACTGTTTTTT	CASSERSPSGEKLFF